This T cell receptor beta chain was found in a study of blood T cell repertoires in COVID-19. Overall study context: Whether acute or convalescent, the COVID-19 samples came from the United States, Italy and Spain.

Authors' processing steps: Scientists estimated how many nucleated cells there were by amplifying reference gene primers. Produced via immunoSEQ multiplex PCR; TCRdb's table is partial and in-frame only. V, J and clone size were drawn from that table, and D and trimming were deduced from the DNA. This sample has around 250,000 clones, with almost 90% found just once. Germline V CDR1 and CDR2: LNHDA, SQIVND (reference sequence). The CDR3 has 15 residues. With 6 bases clipped from V and 6 bases from J, the junction kept 7 bases outside the gene matches. The sequenced sample consisted of peripheral blood. The rearrangement uses TRBV19 and TRBJ2-2; TRBD1 agrees at 10 bases. This TCR derives from an older woman with COVID-19, enrolled during active disease. The CDR3 DNA sequence: TGTGCCAGTAGGCGACAGGGGGCTGTATCCGGGGAGCTGTTTTTT. It codes for CASRRQGAVSGELFF.